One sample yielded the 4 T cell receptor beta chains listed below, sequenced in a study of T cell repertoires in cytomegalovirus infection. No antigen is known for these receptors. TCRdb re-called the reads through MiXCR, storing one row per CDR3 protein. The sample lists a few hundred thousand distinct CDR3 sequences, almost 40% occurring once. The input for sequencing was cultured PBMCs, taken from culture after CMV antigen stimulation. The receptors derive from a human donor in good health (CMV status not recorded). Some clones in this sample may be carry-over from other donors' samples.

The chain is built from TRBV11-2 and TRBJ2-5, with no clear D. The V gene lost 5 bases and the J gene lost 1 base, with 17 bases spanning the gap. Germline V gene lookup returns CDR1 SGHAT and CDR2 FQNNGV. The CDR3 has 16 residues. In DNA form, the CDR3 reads TGTGCCAGCAGCAAACGACTTGCGGCACCCCAAGAGACCCAGTACTTC. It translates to CASSKRLAAPQETQYF. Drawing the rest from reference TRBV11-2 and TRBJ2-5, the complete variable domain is EAGVAQSPRYKIIEKRQSVAFWCNPISGHATLYWYQQILGQGPKLLIQFQNNGVVDDSQLPKDRFSAERLKGVDSTLKIQPAKLEDSAVYLCASSKRLAAPQETQYFGPGTRLLVL.

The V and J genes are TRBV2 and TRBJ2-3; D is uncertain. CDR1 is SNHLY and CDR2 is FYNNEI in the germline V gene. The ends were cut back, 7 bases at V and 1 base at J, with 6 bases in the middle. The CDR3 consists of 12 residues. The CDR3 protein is CASTGRTDTQYF. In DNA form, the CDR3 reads TGTGCCAGCACCGGACGCACAGATACGCAGTATTTT.

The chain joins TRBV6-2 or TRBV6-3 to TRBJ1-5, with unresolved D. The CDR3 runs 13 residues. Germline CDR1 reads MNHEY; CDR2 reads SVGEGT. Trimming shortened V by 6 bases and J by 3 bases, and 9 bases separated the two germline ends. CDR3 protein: CASSLRFNQPQHF. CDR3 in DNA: TGTGCCAGCAGCCTCAGGTTCAATCAGCCCCAGCATTTT.

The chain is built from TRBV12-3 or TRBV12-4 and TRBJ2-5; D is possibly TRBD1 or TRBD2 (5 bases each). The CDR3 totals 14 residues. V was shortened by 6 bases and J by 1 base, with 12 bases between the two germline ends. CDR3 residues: CASSPRGTQETQYF. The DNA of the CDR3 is TGTGCCAGCAGCCCTCGAGGGACCCAAGAGACCCAGTACTTC.